The rows below give T cell receptor beta chains drawn from one sample of a study of T cell repertoires in cytomegalovirus infection. Antigens of these TCRs are unknown. A single record per CDR3 protein comes from TCRdb applying MiXCR to the reads. The profile shows some 500,000 distinct CDR3 sequences, roughly 42% of them singletons. The sequences come from cultured PBMCs, collected from culture after CMV antigen stimulation. These receptors all come from a human donor in good health (CMV status not recorded). Some clones in this sample may be carry-over from other donors' samples. CDR3s include the opening cysteine and the closing phenylalanine or tryptophan. The order of the fields is V gene, D gene, J gene, clone size, CDR3 protein, CDR3 DNA. D genes are given only for firm matches. Rows give clone size only sometimes, using once, few, many, or a class for an expanded clone.

v_gene: TRBV12-3/TRBV12-4; d_gene: -; j_gene: TRBJ2-1; abundance: few; CDR3aa: CASSHTGQPYNEQFF; CDR3nt: TGTGCCAGCAGTCACACGGGACAACCTTACAATGAGCAGTTCTTC
v_gene: TRBV27; d_gene: -; j_gene: TRBJ2-1; abundance: many; CDR3aa: CASSLFNEQFF; CDR3nt: TGTGCCAGCAGTTTATTCAATGAGCAGTTCTTC
v_gene: TRBV12-3/TRBV12-4; d_gene: -; j_gene: TRBJ1-6; abundance: -; CDR3aa: CASRRGQINSPLHF; CDR3nt: TGTGCCAGCAGACGTGGACAGATTAATTCACCCCTCCACTTT
v_gene: TRBV9; d_gene: -; j_gene: TRBJ1-6; abundance: -; CDR3aa: CASSVGENSPLHF; CDR3nt: TGTGCCAGCAGCGTAGGCGAGAATTCACCCCTCCACTTT
v_gene: TRBV11-2; d_gene: -; j_gene: TRBJ2-2; abundance: few; CDR3aa: CASIRGANTGELFF; CDR3nt: TGTGCCAGCATTCGCGGTGCGAACACCGGGGAGCTGTTTTTT
v_gene: TRBV4-1; d_gene: TRBD1; j_gene: TRBJ2-3; abundance: few; CDR3aa: CASSETGEADTQYF; CDR3nt: TGCGCCAGCAGCGAGACAGGGGAGGCAGATACGCAGTATTTT
v_gene: TRBV6-6; d_gene: -; j_gene: TRBJ2-5; abundance: -; CDR3aa: CASSLIGQTETQYF; CDR3nt: TGTGCCAGCAGTTTAATAGGCCAGACAGAGACCCAGTACTTC
v_gene: TRBV5-5; d_gene: TRBD1; j_gene: TRBJ1-3; abundance: many; CDR3aa: CASSRQGASSGNTIYF; CDR3nt: TGTGCCAGCAGCCGACAGGGGGCTAGCTCTGGAAACACCATATATTTT
v_gene: TRBV7-6; d_gene: TRBD2; j_gene: TRBJ2-2; abundance: -; CDR3aa: CASSFALAGAYTGELFF; CDR3nt: TGTGCCAGCAGCTTCGCTCTAGCGGGGGCGTACACCGGGGAGCTGTTTTTT
v_gene: TRBV5-6; d_gene: TRBD2; j_gene: TRBJ2-1; abundance: -; CDR3aa: CASSSPRDYINEQFF; CDR3nt: TGTGCCAGCAGCAGCCCCCGGGACTACATTAATGAGCAGTTCTTC
v_gene: TRBV5-1; d_gene: -; j_gene: TRBJ2-5; abundance: once; CDR3aa: CASSSLAEQETQYF; CDR3nt: TGCGCCAGCAGCTCCTTAGCGGAGCAAGAGACCCAGTACTTC
v_gene: TRBV20-1; d_gene: -; j_gene: TRBJ1-1; abundance: -; CDR3aa: CSAWTLGATEAFF; CDR3nt: TGCAGTGCTTGGACCTTAGGCGCCACTGAAGCTTTCTTT
v_gene: TRBV7-6; d_gene: -; j_gene: TRBJ1-5; abundance: -; CDR3aa: CASSLAGPGQPQHF; CDR3nt: TGTGCCAGCAGCTTAGCGGGTCCAGGACAGCCCCAGCATTTT
v_gene: TRBV12-3/TRBV12-4; d_gene: TRBD2; j_gene: TRBJ2-4; abundance: few; CDR3aa: CASSSSGRAAKNIQYF; CDR3nt: TGTGCCAGCAGTTCTAGCGGGAGGGCGGCCAAAAACATTCAGTACTTC
v_gene: TRBV6-2/TRBV6-3; d_gene: TRBD2; j_gene: TRBJ2-1; abundance: few; CDR3aa: CASSYLMRAGVLHNEQFF; CDR3nt: TGTGCCAGCAGTTACTTGATGCGAGCGGGGGTTTTACACAATGAGCAGTTCTTC
v_gene: TRBV19; d_gene: TRBD1; j_gene: TRBJ1-2; abundance: -; CDR3aa: CASSIPRQGNYGYTF; CDR3nt: TGTGCCAGTAGTATTCCACGACAGGGAAACTATGGCTACACCTTC
v_gene: TRBV19; d_gene: TRBD1; j_gene: TRBJ1-5; abundance: -; CDR3aa: CASSIGQGADQPQHF; CDR3nt: TGTGCCAGTAGTATAGGACAGGGGGCAGATCAGCCCCAGCATTTT
v_gene: TRBV11-3; d_gene: TRBD2; j_gene: TRBJ2-6; abundance: -; CDR3aa: CASSLVPQRGPAGANVLTF; CDR3nt: TGTGCCAGCAGCTTAGTTCCACAGCGGGGCCCGGCAGGGGCCAACGTCCTGACTTTC
v_gene: TRBV20-1; d_gene: TRBD2; j_gene: TRBJ2-3; abundance: -; CDR3aa: CSADGAGSSTDTQYF; CDR3nt: TGCAGTGCTGATGGAGCGGGATCCAGCACAGATACGCAGTATTTT